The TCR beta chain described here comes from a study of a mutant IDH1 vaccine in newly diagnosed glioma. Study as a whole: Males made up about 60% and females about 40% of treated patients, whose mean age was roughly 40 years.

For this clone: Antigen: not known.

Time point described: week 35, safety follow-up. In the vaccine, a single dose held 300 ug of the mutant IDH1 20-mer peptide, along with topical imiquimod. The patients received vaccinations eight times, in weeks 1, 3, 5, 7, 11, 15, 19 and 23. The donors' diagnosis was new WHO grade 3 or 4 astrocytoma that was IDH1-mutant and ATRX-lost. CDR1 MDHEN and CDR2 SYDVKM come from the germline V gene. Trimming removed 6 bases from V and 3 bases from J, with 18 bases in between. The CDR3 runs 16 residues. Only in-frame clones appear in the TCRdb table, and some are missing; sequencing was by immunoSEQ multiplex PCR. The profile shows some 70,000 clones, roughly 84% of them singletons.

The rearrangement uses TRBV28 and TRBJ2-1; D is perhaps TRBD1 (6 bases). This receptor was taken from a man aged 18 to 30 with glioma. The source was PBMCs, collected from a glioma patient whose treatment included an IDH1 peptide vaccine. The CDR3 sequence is CASSRPGTQVYNEQFF. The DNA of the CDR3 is TGTGCCAGCAGCCGCCCCGGGACACAAGTCTACAATGAGCAGTTCTTC.